A selection of T cell receptor beta chains follows, all from one sample in a study of beta chain features in type 1 diabetes. Repertoires were generated with immunoSEQ multiplex PCR, while TCRdb's copy carries only in-frame clones and drops some. This sample has about 900,000 clones, with roughly 15% found just once. Sequencing used naive CD4+ T cells from blood. These receptors originate from a woman younger than 30 in good health. Both conserved end residues are part of each CDR3. The D gene is left open where the match is weak. Some rows mark clone size as missing; the rest say once, few, many or name a class of expanded clone.

j_gene,abundance,v_gene,d_gene,CDR3nt,CDR3aa
TRBJ2-7,.,TRBV7-9,TRBD2,TGTGCCAGCAGCCAGAACCTGGGACTAGGTGCCTACGAGCAGTACTTC,CASSQNLGLGAYEQYF
TRBJ2-7,.,TRBV5-1,.,TGCGCCAGCAGCCCCGTGTCGGCGGACTTCTACGAGCAGTACTTC,CASSPVSADFYEQYF
TRBJ2-7,.,TRBV5-1,.,TGCGCCAGCCGTCGCGGGGACGGCTACGAGCAGTACTTC,CASRRGDGYEQYF
TRBJ2-3,.,TRBV7-2,.,TGTGCCAGCAGCTTATGGGCGTCAGATACGCAGTATTTT,CASSLWASDTQYF
TRBJ2-1,.,TRBV11-3,.,TGTGCCAGCAGCTTAGGGGGACTGACCTACAATGAGCAGTTCTTC,CASSLGGLTYNEQFF
TRBJ2-7,.,TRBV11-2,TRBD2,TGTGCCAGCAGCTTAGGAAGCCCGGGACTAGCAGGGGAGCAGTACTTC,CASSLGSPGLAGEQYF
TRBJ1-3,few,TRBV6-6,.,TGTGCCAGCAGTTACTCTGGCAGCTCTGGAAACACCATATATTTT,CASSYSGSSGNTIYF
TRBJ1-2,.,TRBV6-5,.,TGTGCCAGCAGTTACTCTCTTTCCTCAATCTCCACCTTC,CASSYSLSSISTF
TRBJ1-1,.,TRBV7-9,.,TGTGCCAGCAGCGATGAGGGGAACACTGAAGCTTTCTTT,CASSDEGNTEAFF
TRBJ1-2,.,TRBV4-1,.,TGCGCCAGCAGCCAAGCGGAGGGACGGAACTATGGCTACACCTTC,CASSQAEGRNYGYTF
TRBJ1-5,few,TRBV9,.,TGTGCCAGCAGCGTAGATCCGGATGGCAATCAGCCCCAGCATTTT,CASSVDPDGNQPQHF
TRBJ2-6,few,TRBV6-5,.,TGTGCCAGCAACCCCTCCGGGGCCAACGTCCTGACTTTC,CASNPSGANVLTF
TRBJ2-1,few,TRBV9,.,TGTGCCAGCAGCGTCTCAGCGGGCGGGAACAATGAGCAGTTCTTC,CASSVSAGGNNEQFF
TRBJ2-2,.,TRBV9,.,TGTGCCAGCAGCGTCTCGTACGCGAACACCGGGGAGCTGTTTTTT,CASSVSYANTGELFF
TRBJ2-3,few,TRBV11-1,.,TGTGCCAGCAGCAGCGCTCCGGGAGATACGCAGTATTTT,CASSSAPGDTQYF
TRBJ2-7,few,TRBV10-3,TRBD2,TGTGCCATCAGTGAGAGGTCTGGTACTAGCGGGATCTGGTACGAGCAGTACTTC,CAISERSGTSGIWYEQYF
TRBJ2-1,few,TRBV5-6,TRBD1,TGTGCCAGCAGCTTGGCCACAGGGGGCTCGTTCTTC,CASSLATGGSFF
TRBJ2-1,.,TRBV4-3,.,TGCGCCAGCAGCCAACTCGGGGTTTCGTCCTACAATGAGCAGTTCTTC,CASSQLGVSSYNEQFF
TRBJ2-5,few,TRBV27,TRBD1,TGTGCCAGCAGTTTCAGGGGGACGTACCAAGAGACCCAGTACTTC,CASSFRGTYQETQYF
TRBJ2-7,few,TRBV10-3,TRBD2,TGTGCCATCAGTGAGTCGTTAGCGGGTTACGAGCAGTACTTC,CAISESLAGYEQYF
TRBJ2-1,few,TRBV9,.,TGTGCCAGCAGCGTCCAGCCCAGGGTCTCCTACAATGAGCAGTTCTTC,CASSVQPRVSYNEQFF
TRBJ1-5,many,TRBV23-1,.,TGCGCCAGCAGTCATACCTTAGGGACCGACGGGTGGCCCCAGCATTTT,CASSHTLGTDGWPQHF
TRBJ2-3,.,TRBV2,TRBD2,TGTGCCAGCAAACCTAGCGGAATAAGCACAGATACGCAGTATTTT,CASKPSGISTDTQYF
TRBJ2-7,.,TRBV19,.,TGTGCCAGCTCGTTACATGAAAGTTCCTACGAGCAGTACTTC,CASSLHESSYEQYF
TRBJ2-5,.,TRBV6-5,TRBD2,TGTGCCAGCAGCAGATCCGGGACTATGGATGGGACCCAGTACTTC,CASSRSGTMDGTQYF
TRBJ1-4,.,TRBV6-5,TRBD1,TGTGCCAGCAGGGACAGGGTCGATAATGAAAAACTGTTTTTT,CASRDRVDNEKLFF
TRBJ2-2,.,TRBV15,.,TGTGCCACCAGCAGAGGGGCGGACTCGAACACCGGGGAGCTGTTTTTT,CATSRGADSNTGELFF
TRBJ2-7,.,TRBV11-2,TRBD2,TGTGCCAGCAGCTTCCGGCGGGAGGGGTACGAGCAGTACTTC,CASSFRREGYEQYF
TRBJ2-4,.,TRBV15,TRBD1,TGTGCCACCAGCAGACCTCAGGACAGGAAAAACATTCAGTACTTC,CATSRPQDRKNIQYF
TRBJ1-5,few,TRBV28,TRBD1,TGTGCCAGCAGTCCACACGGACAGGCCAATCAGCCCCAGCATTTT,CASSPHGQANQPQHF
TRBJ2-1,.,TRBV28,.,TGTGCCAGCAGTTTTAACACCTACTACAATGAGCAGTTCTTC,CASSFNTYYNEQFF
TRBJ1-3,few,TRBV28,.,TGTGCCAGCAGTTGGGGTACAACTGGAAACACCATATATTTT,CASSWGTTGNTIYF
TRBJ2-7,.,TRBV25-1,.,TGTGCCAGCGGAAACACGGGGAAGCAGTACTTC,CASGNTGKQYF
TRBJ2-6,.,TRBV6-6,.,TGTGCCAGCAGTTACTCGGCGCCTTCTGGGGCCAACGTCCTGACTTTC,CASSYSAPSGANVLTF
TRBJ2-3,.,TRBV28,TRBD2,TGTGCCAGCAGGGCGGCCCGTAGCGGGATGGATACGCAGTATTTT,CASRAARSGMDTQYF
TRBJ2-5,.,TRBV5-1,.,TGCGCCAGCAGCTTGGCCGAGGCAGCCCAAGAGACCCAGTACTTC,CASSLAEAAQETQYF
TRBJ2-1,few,TRBV7-3,.,TGTGCCAGCAGCGCACTCCCTGAGCAGTTCTTC,CASSALPEQFF
TRBJ2-1,few,TRBV5-1,TRBD1,TGCGCCAGCAGCTACGGGACAGGGTACAATGAGCAGTTCTTC,CASSYGTGYNEQFF
TRBJ2-1,few,TRBV13,.,TGTGCCAGCAGCACCGGGACCGGGAATGAGCAGTTCTTC,CASSTGTGNEQFF
TRBJ2-7,few,TRBV28,TRBD1,TGTGCCACCGGACAGGTTAGAGGAGAGCAGTACTTC,CATGQVRGEQYF
TRBJ2-2,.,TRBV19,.,TGTGCCAGTAGTATCACACAGAACACCGGGGAGCTGTTTTTT,CASSITQNTGELFF